This T cell receptor beta chain was profiled in a study of PD-L1 blockade in urothelial cancer. Overall study context: Atezolizumab was started by patients in the mid-2010s at 1,200 mg intravenously every 3 weeks. About 90% of the roughly 29 patients were men with bladder-origin urothelial cancer. Treatment start was followed by blood analysis at 3 weeks (second dose) and again at 6 weeks.

The CDR3 extends over 13 amino acids. Germline CDR1 and CDR2: SNHLY and FYNNEI. The V gene lost 3 bases and the J gene lost 7 bases, with 12 bases spanning the gap. Clones were read by immunoSEQ multiplex PCR, and TCRdb kept only the in-frame ones, dropping some. The sample gives roughly 76,000 clones, around 93% of which show up once; roughly 0.8% is in the top ten. Study observations and caveats: A below-median TCR clonality in blood before treatment predicted better survival.

Described time point: peripheral blood 6 weeks after treatment start. About this clone: Its antigen is unidentified.

The sequence was collected from a woman of 80 years or more with urothelial cancer. This material consisted of PBMCs, taken around atezolizumab (anti-PD-L1) treatment. V and J are TRBV2 and TRBJ1-2; possible D gene TRBD1, 5 bases. The CDR3 nucleotides are TGTGCCAGCAGTGAGAGTGTCAGGGTTGGCTACACCTTC. This translates into CASSESVRVGYTF.